The sequence of this T cell receptor beta chain was determined in a study of blood T cell repertoires in COVID-19. As for the study in general: The United States, Italy and Spain provided the acute and convalescent COVID-19 samples. The cDNA or gDNA used as material had been derived from T cells, B-cell-depleted T cells, or PBMCs.

The Seattle patients, enrolled during active infection, were followed longitudinally. Germline trimming cut 0 bases from V and 3 bases from J; bases unmatched to any gene: 10. CDR1 and CDR2 (germline): MGHRA, YSYEKL. CDR3 length equals 18 residues. TCRdb's table, derived via immunoSEQ multiplex PCR, lists solely in-frame clones and lacks some. The repertoire holds 200,000 to 250,000 clones, 83% seen once, with about 1.3% in the top ten. The V gene is TRBV4-1, the J gene TRBJ2-7, with TRBD2 identical over 11 bases. The receptor was derived from a woman younger than 45 with COVID-19, enrolled during active disease. What was sequenced was peripheral blood. The CDR3 is CASSQDRGLAEFYYEQYF. The DNA for the CDR3 is TGCGCCAGCAGCCAAGATCGGGGACTAGCGGAGTTCTACTACGAGCAGTACTTC.